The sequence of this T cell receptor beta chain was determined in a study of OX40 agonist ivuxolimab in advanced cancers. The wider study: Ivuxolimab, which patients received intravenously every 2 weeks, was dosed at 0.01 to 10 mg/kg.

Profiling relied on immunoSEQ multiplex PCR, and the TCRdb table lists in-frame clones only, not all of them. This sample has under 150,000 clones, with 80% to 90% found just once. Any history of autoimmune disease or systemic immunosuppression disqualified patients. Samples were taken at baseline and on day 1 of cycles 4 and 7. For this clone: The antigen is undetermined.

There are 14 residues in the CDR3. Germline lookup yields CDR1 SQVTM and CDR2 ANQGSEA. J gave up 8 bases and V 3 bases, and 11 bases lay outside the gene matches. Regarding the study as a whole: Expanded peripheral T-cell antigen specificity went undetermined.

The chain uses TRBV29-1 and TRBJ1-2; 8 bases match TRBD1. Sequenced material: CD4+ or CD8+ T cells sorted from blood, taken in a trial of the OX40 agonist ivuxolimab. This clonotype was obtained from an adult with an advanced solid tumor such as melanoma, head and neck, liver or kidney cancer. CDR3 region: CSVEAGGVGGGYTF. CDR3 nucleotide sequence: TGCAGCGTTGAGGCAGGGGGCGTGGGGGGCGGCTACACCTTC.